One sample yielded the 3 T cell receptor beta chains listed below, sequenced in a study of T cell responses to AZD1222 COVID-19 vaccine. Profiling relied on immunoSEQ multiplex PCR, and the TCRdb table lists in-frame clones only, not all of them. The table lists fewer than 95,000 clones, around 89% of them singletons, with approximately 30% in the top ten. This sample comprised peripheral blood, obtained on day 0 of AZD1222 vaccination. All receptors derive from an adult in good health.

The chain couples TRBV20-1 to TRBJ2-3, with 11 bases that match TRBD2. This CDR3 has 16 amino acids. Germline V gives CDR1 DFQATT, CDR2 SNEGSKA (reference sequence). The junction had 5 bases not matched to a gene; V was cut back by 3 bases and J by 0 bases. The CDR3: CSASGTSGASTDTQYF. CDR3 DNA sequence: TGCAGTGCTAGTGGGACTAGCGGAGCTAGCACAGATACGCAGTATTTT.

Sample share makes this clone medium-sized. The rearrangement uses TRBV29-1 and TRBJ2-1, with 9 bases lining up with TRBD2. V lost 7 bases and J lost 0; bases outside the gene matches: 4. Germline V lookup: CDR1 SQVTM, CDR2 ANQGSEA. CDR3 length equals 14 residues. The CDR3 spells CSARSGSSYNEQFF. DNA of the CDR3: TGCAGCGCCCGTAGCGGGAGCTCCTACAATGAGCAGTTCTTC.

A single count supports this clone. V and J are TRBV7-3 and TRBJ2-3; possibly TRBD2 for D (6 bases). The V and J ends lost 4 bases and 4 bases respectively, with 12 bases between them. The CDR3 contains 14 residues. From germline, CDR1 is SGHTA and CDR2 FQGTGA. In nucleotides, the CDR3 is TGTGCCAGCAGCTCGACTAGGGAGGCAGATACGCAGTATTTT. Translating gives CASSSTREADTQYF.